This TCR beta chain was observed in a study of blood T cells in healthy people across ages. Individuals who donated were healthy Caucasians from Russia aged 6 to 90. A note on this clonotype: The target antigen is unknown.

General study findings and limits: Per-million-T-cell TCR beta diversity fell roughly linearly with age. Naive T cell percentage showed a strong correlation with TCR beta diversity. Naive and antigen-experienced cells were not separated, limiting conclusive comparison.

Germline V gene data show CDR1 as DFQATT and CDR2 as SNEGSKA (reference sequence). The CDR3 is 16 residues long. The trim removed 1 base at V and 6 bases at J, leaving 13 bases unmatched. A sample-barcoded 5' primer and a J-beta primer mix were used in a second PCR of about 7 to 11 cycles. TCRdb fed the 5' RACE reads into MiXCR, producing one record per CDR3 protein. The data hold over 550,000 distinct CDR3 sequences, with roughly 31% observed a single time. Sequenced sample: blood. The clonotype comes from a woman of 80 years or more in good health. This chain links TRBV20-1 with TRBJ2-3; TRBD2 aligns across 7 bases. CDR3 coding DNA: TGCAGTGCTAGAGGAGTTTTAACTAGCGAGGCCGATACGCAGTATTTT. Translated: CSARGVLTSEADTQYF.